This T cell receptor (beta chain) was captured by sequencing in a study of blood T cell repertoires in COVID-19. Profiling relied on immunoSEQ multiplex PCR, and the TCRdb table lists in-frame clones only, not all of them. The top ten clones hold under 2.5% of a sample with 29,000 or so clones, roughly 94% of them seen once. The CDR3 is 12 residues long. V gave up 0 bases and J gave up 10 bases; unmatched junction bases: 1. From germline, CDR1 is SGHRS and CDR2 YFSETQ. A note on this clone: The identical CDR3 is also encoded by other nucleotide sequences in the sample.

This chain connects TRBV5-1 to TRBJ2-1; 7 bases map to TRBD2. Sequencing was carried out using peripheral blood. The sequence came from a man in his fifties or sixties with active COVID-19. This CDR3 reads CASSLGGGEQFF. DNA of the CDR3: TGCGCCAGCAGCTTGGGGGGAGGGGAGCAGTTCTTC.